These 19 T cell receptor beta chains were sequenced from one sample in a study of T cell changes during pregnancy in multiple sclerosis. Clones were read by immunoSEQ multiplex PCR, and TCRdb kept only the in-frame ones, dropping some. The sample yields approximately 65,000 clones, 80% to 95% seen once. Source: CD8+ T cells from peripheral blood mononuclear cells, taken in the third trimester of pregnancy. The receptors shown here come from a female donor in good health, enrolled as a control in a pregnancy study.

The rearrangement joins TRBV4-1 to TRBJ2-2; tentative D call: TRBD2 (6 bases). Trimming took off 0 bases at V and 1 base at J, with 15 bases between the two ends. Germline CDR1 and CDR2: MGHRA and YSYEKL. The CDR3 is 18 amino acids. CDR3 region: CASSQDRRDGGNTGELFF. CDR3 in DNA: TGCGCCAGCAGCCAAGATCGGAGGGACGGGGGGAACACCGGGGAGCTGTTTTTT.

This chain links TRBV2 with TRBJ2-3, with TRBD2 matching over 15 bases. The germline V gene has CDR1 SNHLY and CDR2 FYNNEI. The trim removed 8 bases at V and 4 bases at J, leaving 7 bases unmatched. CDR3 length equals 16 residues. CDR3 residues: CASAGLAGGPADTQYF. Here the CDR3 DNA reads TGTGCCAGCGCTGGACTAGCGGGGGGGCCCGCAGATACGCAGTATTTT.

The chain carries TRBV10-3 and TRBJ2-6; 8 bases are a match to TRBD1. After removal of 10 bases from V and 0 bases from J, the junction contained 17 bases not matched to a gene. CDR3 size: 19 residues. Germline V gives CDR1 ENHRY, CDR2 SYGVKD. The CDR3 sequence: CATSFSWDRTISGANVLTF. DNA for the CDR3: TGTGCCACTTCTTTTTCCTGGGACAGGACCATCTCTGGGGCCAACGTCCTGACTTTC.

This chain connects TRBV2 to TRBJ1-1; D unresolved. This CDR3 spans 11 amino acids. V was cut by 7 bases and J by 6 bases, with 9 bases left in between. Germline CDR1 is SNHLY and CDR2 is FYNNEI. CDR3 protein: CASITGAEAFF. The CDR3 nucleotides are TGTGCCAGCATAACCGGGGCTGAAGCTTTCTTT.

The chain combines TRBV4-3 with TRBJ1-3, with D perhaps matching TRBD1 (6 bases). The germline V and J ends were trimmed by 0 bases and 0 bases, with 12 bases remaining between them. From germline, CDR1 is LGHNA and CDR2 YSLEER. This CDR3 is 17 amino acids long. The CDR3, as DNA: TGCGCCAGCAGCCAAGAGGGAAGGGGGTCCTCTGGAAACACCATATATTTT. It yields the protein CASSQEGRGSSGNTIYF.

The chain employs TRBV4-3 and TRBJ1-5; D ambiguous. The CDR3 is 15 residues long. The V gene's germline CDR1 is LGHNA and CDR2 YSLEER. Trimming pared 1 base from V and 4 bases from J, leaving 11 bases between. The CDR3 DNA sequence: TGCGCCAGCAGCCAAGTTTGGGGAGGAAATCAGCCCCAGCATTTT. Its translation: CASSQVWGGNQPQHF.

The chain is built from TRBV2 and TRBJ1-1; 8 bases align to TRBD1. V lost 6 bases to trimming and J lost 1 base; unmatched junction nucleotides: 7. Germline CDR1 reads SNHLY; CDR2 reads FYNNEI. The CDR3 is made up of 15 amino acids. CDR3 in amino acids: CASRGWTGPNTEAFF. The DNA for the CDR3 is TGTGCCAGCAGAGGCTGGACAGGGCCGAACACTGAAGCTTTCTTT.

The rearrangement links TRBV11-2 to TRBJ2-2, with 7 nucleotides matching TRBD1. The CDR3 covers 16 residues. Germline V CDR1 and CDR2: SGHAT, FQNNGV. The V gene end was trimmed by 5 bases and the J gene end by 3 bases; junction bases not matched to a gene: 9. The CDR3 loop is CASSGQTGPDTGELFF. DNA for the CDR3: TGTGCCAGCAGCGGCCAGACAGGGCCCGACACCGGGGAGCTGTTTTTT. Supplemented by reference TRBV11-2 and TRBJ2-2, the full variable domain reads EAGVAQSPRYKIIEKRQSVAFWCNPISGHATLYWYQQILGQGPKLLIQFQNNGVVDDSQLPKDRFSAERLKGVDSTLKIQPAKLEDSAVYLCASSGQTGPDTGELFFGEGSRLTVL.

This clone was found once. The chain recombines TRBV4-1 with TRBJ2-5, with 8 bases lining up with TRBD2. V lost 1 base to trimming and J lost 4 bases; unmatched junction nucleotides: 11. Germline assignment: CDR1 MGHRA and CDR2 YSYEKL. The CDR3 runs 17 residues. CDR3 loop: CASSQGLAGSEGETQYF. DNA for the CDR3: TGCGCCAGCAGCCAAGGATTAGCGGGGTCGGAAGGAGAGACCCAGTACTTC.

This chain connects TRBV6-6 to TRBJ2-5; 7 bases match TRBD1. The V gene's germline CDR1 is MNHNY and CDR2 SVGAGI (reference sequence). The ends lost 2 bases at V and 5 bases at J; junction bases unmatched: 11. The CDR3 loop spans 16 amino acids. This CDR3 reads CASSYPTTGSEETQYF. The CDR3, as DNA: TGTGCCAGCAGTTACCCCACGACAGGGAGTGAGGAGACCCAGTACTTC.

V gene TRBV30 combines with J gene TRBJ2-7; TRBD1 agrees at 9 bases. Per germline, CDR1 GTSNPN and CDR2 SVGIG (reference sequence). The length of the CDR3 is 12 residues. Trimming at V came to 7 bases and at J to 0 bases, leaving 1 base not matched to a gene. The CDR3 DNA follows: TGTGCCTCGGGACAGGGCTCCTACGAGCAGTACTTC. This codes for CASGQGSYEQYF.

This chain links TRBV9 with TRBJ1-3, with D perhaps matching TRBD1 (5 bases). Trimming removed 0 bases from V and 0 bases from J, with 16 bases in between. CDR3 length: 18 residues. Germline loops: CDR1 SGDLS, CDR2 YYNGEE. The CDR3 DNA sequence: TGTGCCAGCAGCGTAGGAGAGGGACTCTCAACCTCTGGAAACACCATATATTTT. Its protein is CASSVGEGLSTSGNTIYF.

This sequence joins TRBV4-3 and TRBJ1-6; 7 nucleotides agree with TRBD1. V was pared by 0 bases and J by 10 bases, with 3 bases of the junction left unmatched. The CDR3 length is 14 residues. Looked up from germline, CDR1 is LGHNA and CDR2 is YSLEER. The CDR3 DNA follows: TGCGCCAGCAGCCAAGACAGGGGGAACTCACCCCTCCACTTT. This codes for CASSQDRGNSPLHF.

The V and J genes are TRBV11-2 and TRBJ2-3; 7 bases line up with TRBD2. Trimming cost V 7 bases and J 6 bases; bases outside gene matches: 10. This CDR3 is 14 amino acids long. In germline, CDR1 is SGHAT, CDR2 FQNNGV. The CDR3 is CASTFGRGSDTQYF. CDR3 sequence (DNA): TGTGCCAGCACCTTCGGGCGGGGGTCGGATACGCAGTATTTT.

This clone has just a few counts. The chain has TRBV30 and TRBJ1-1; D call uncertain. V gave up 2 bases and J gave up 6 bases, with 19 bases separating them. CDR1 is GTSNPN and CDR2 is SVGIG in the germline V gene (reference sequence). The CDR3 spans 15 residues. The CDR3 loop is CAWSFFQTYTPEAFF. The CDR3 coding sequence is TGTGCCTGGAGTTTCTTCCAAACATATACGCCTGAAGCTTTCTTT. Variable domain in full (rest from reference TRBV30 and TRBJ1-1): SQTIHQWPATLVQPVGSPLSLECTVEGTSNPNLYWYRQAAGRGLQLLFYSVGIGQISSEVPQNLSASRPQDRQFILSSKKLLLSDSGFYLCAWSFFQTYTPEAFFGQGTRLTVV.

The J gene is TRBJ2-1, the V gene TRBV19; TRBD2 agrees at 8 bases. CDR3 length equals 18 residues. Germline V gene sequence: CDR1 LNHDA, CDR2 SQIVND (reference sequence). Trimming took 6 bases from V and 0 from J; bases not matched to a gene: 13. The CDR3 protein is CASRTTRARGGSYNEQFF. CDR3 coding DNA: TGTGCCAGTAGAACCACCCGCGCCCGGGGGGGCTCCTACAATGAGCAGTTCTTC.

The chain has TRBV30 and TRBJ1-2; the match to TRBD1 covers 8 bases. Trimming took 4 bases from V and 6 from J; bases not matched to a gene: 10. CDR1 is GTSNPN, CDR2 SVGIG, per germline (reference sequence). The CDR3 runs to 14 residues. The CDR3 here is CAWISGGGFDGYTF. The CDR3 DNA follows: TGTGCCTGGATTTCAGGGGGCGGATTTGATGGCTACACCTTC.

The gene calls are TRBV5-8 and TRBJ1-1, with 7 bases that match TRBD1. The CDR3 consists of 14 residues. Germline CDR1 and CDR2: SGHTS and YDEGEE. J lost 2 bases, V lost 4 bases, and 5 bases had no gene match. The CDR3 sequence is CASSVGTVNTEAFF. As DNA, the CDR3 is TGTGCCAGCAGCGTCGGGACAGTTAACACTGAAGCTTTCTTT. Complete variable domain (other parts from reference TRBV5-8 and TRBJ1-1): EAGVTQSPTHLIKTRGQQATLRCSPISGHTSVYWYQQALGLGLQFLLWYDEGEERNRGNFPPRFSGRQFPNYSSELNVNALELEDSALYLCASSVGTVNTEAFFGQGTRLTVV.

The rearrangement uses TRBV4-3 and TRBJ1-4; D is uncertain. Per germline, CDR1 LGHNA and CDR2 YSLEER. V was shortened by 0 bases and J by 7 bases, with 12 bases between the two germline ends. This CDR3 has 15 residues. The CDR3 DNA reads TGCGCCAGCAGCCAAGAAGAGGGATTCGCTGAAAAACTGTTTTTT. The encoded protein is CASSQEEGFAEKLFF.